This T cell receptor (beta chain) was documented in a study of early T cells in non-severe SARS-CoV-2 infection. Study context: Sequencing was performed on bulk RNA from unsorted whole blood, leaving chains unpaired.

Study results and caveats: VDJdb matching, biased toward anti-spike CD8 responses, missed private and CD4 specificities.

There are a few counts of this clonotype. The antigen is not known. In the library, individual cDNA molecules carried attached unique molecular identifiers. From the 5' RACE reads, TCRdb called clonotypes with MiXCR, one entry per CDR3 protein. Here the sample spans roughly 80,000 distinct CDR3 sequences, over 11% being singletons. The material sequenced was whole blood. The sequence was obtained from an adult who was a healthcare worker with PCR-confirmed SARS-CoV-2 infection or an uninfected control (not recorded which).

The CDR3 sequence is CASSLGPPRQGTDTQYF. CDR3 DNA: TGTGCCAGCAGCTTAGGTCCACCCCGCCAGGGCACAGATACGCAGTATTTT. The chain employs TRBV11-2 and TRBJ2-3; D uncertain. V was trimmed by 1 base and J by 1 base, leaving 15 bases between them. This CDR3 has 17 residues. Per germline, CDR1 SGHAT and CDR2 FQNNGV.